This T cell receptor beta chain was documented in a study of tumor and adjacent non-tumor tissue in lung cancer. V lost 6 bases and J lost 5; bases outside the gene matches: 5. The CDR3 loop spans 14 amino acids. Germline V gene sequence: CDR1 SEHNR, CDR2 FQNEAQ (reference sequence). No cell sorting was done before RNA was extracted from the tissue. Three rounds of nested PCR, following a modified ARM-PCR protocol, produced the TCRbeta library. TCRdb itself ran the multiplex PCR reads through MiXCR, one entry per CDR3 protein. The data contain tens of thousands of distinct CDR3 sequences, roughly 66% of them singletons. This clonotype was seen a handful of times.

The chain has TRBV7-9 and TRBJ2-1; 9 positions agree with TRBD1. The sequencing sample was made of lung tumor tissue. The clonotype was recovered from a man aged 55-75 years with non-small cell lung cancer. CDR3 sequence (DNA): TGTGCCAGCAGGATAGGGACAGGGAACAATGAGCAGTTCTTC. Its translation: CASRIGTGNNEQFF.